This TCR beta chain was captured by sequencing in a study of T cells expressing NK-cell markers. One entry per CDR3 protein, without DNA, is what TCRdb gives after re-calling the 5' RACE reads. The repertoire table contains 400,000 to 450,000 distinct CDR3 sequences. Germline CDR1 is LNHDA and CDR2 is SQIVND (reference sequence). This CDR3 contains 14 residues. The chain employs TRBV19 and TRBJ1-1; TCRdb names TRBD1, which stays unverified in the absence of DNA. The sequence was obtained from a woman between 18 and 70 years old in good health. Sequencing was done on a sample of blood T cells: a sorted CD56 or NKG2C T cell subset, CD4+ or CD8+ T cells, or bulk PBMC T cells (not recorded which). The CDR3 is CASSIEGGDTEAFF.